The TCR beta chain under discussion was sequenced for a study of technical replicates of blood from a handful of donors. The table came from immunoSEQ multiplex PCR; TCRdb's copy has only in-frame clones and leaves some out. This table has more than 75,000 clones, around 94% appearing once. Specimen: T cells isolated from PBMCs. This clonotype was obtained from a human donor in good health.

CDR3 sequence (DNA): TGTGCCAGCAGCCTCCGGGGGGGGGCTAGCGGGACTCTTTACAATGAGCAGTTCTTC. Protein product: CASSLRGGASGTLYNEQFF. The rearrangement joins TRBV9 to TRBJ2-1; 9 bases are a match to TRBD2. Germline-derived CDR1 and CDR2 are SGDLS and YYNGEE. The ends lost 4 bases at V and 4 bases at J; junction bases unmatched: 18. The CDR3 has 19 amino acids.